These T cell receptor beta chains were read from a single sample in a study of shared clonotypes between healthy human individuals. The method was immunoSEQ multiplex PCR; TCRdb's version includes in-frame clones alone and lacks a portion of them. Found here are under 650,000 clones, 90% to 97% of them singletons; the top ten hold roughly 0.06%. Input material: naive CD4+ T cells sorted from blood. Source of these receptors: a young woman in good health. CDR3s include the opening cysteine and the closing phenylalanine or tryptophan. The order of the fields is D gene, V gene, clone size, J gene, CDR3 protein, CDR3 DNA. A D gene is named only where the DNA matches it firmly. Rows give clone size only sometimes, using once, few, many, or a class for an expanded clone.

>TRBD2|TRBV6-6|.|TRBJ2-1
CASRGLAEYNEQFF
TGTGCCAGCAGAGGCCTAGCGGAGTACAATGAGCAGTTCTTC
>TRBD2|TRBV2|.|TRBJ2-3
CASGGTSASTDTQYF
TGTGCCAGCGGAGGGACTAGCGCTAGCACAGATACGCAGTATTTT
>.|TRBV6-5|.|TRBJ2-2
CASRRDTNTGELFF
TGTGCCAGCAGGAGGGACACCAACACCGGGGAGCTGTTTTTT
>.|TRBV18|.|TRBJ2-5
CASSPGVETQYF
TGTGCCAGCTCACCAGGGGTAGAGACCCAGTACTTC
>.|TRBV14|.|TRBJ2-6
CASYRDTGANVLTF
TGTGCCAGCTACAGGGATACTGGGGCCAACGTCCTGACTTTC
>.|TRBV9|.|TRBJ1-3
CASSVSFAVGRINSGNTIYF
TGTGCCAGCAGCGTTTCGTTTGCTGTCGGACGGATCAACTCTGGAAACACCATATATTTT
>.|TRBV28|.|TRBJ2-7
CASSTGRTLPEQYF
TGTGCCAGCAGTACTGGCCGGACTCTTCCCGAGCAGTACTTC
>.|TRBV21-1|.|TRBJ1-5
CARNAYGNQPQHF
TGTGCCAGGAATGCTTACGGCAATCAGCCCCAGCATTTT
>.|TRBV10-3|.|TRBJ2-3
CAISESSTPTQYF
TGTGCCATCAGTGAGTCGAGTACCCCGACGCAGTATTTT
>.|TRBV11-2|.|TRBJ1-1
CASSLTPYMNTEAFF
TGTGCCAGCAGCTTAACCCCATACATGAACACTGAAGCTTTCTTT
>.|TRBV11-2|.|TRBJ2-7
CASSGEHPSEQYF
TGTGCCAGCAGTGGAGAGCACCCATCCGAGCAGTACTTC
>.|TRBV5-8|.|TRBJ2-7
CASSLDRDEQYF
TGTGCCAGCAGCTTAGATCGGGACGAGCAGTACTTC
>.|TRBV11-2|.|TRBJ2-6
CASRQQTRGNSGANVLTF
TGTGCCAGCAGGCAACAGACAAGGGGTAACTCTGGGGCCAACGTCCTGACTTTC
>.|TRBV27|.|TRBJ2-1
CASSSPSSYNEQFF
TGTGCCAGCAGTTCCCCCTCCTCCTACAATGAGCAGTTCTTC
>.|TRBV28|.|TRBJ1-5
CASSPYNVAGQPQHF
TGTGCCAGCAGTCCCTATAACGTGGCCGGTCAGCCCCAGCATTTT
>TRBD1|TRBV27|once|TRBJ2-7
CASSSDRGAYEQYF
TGTGCCAGCAGTTCCGACAGGGGAGCCTACGAGCAGTACTTC
>.|TRBV15|once|TRBJ1-1
CATRGPVNTEAFF
TGTGCCACCAGAGGACCGGTGAACACTGAAGCTTTCTTT
>.|TRBV2|.|TRBJ1-1
CASNKEAVGTEAFF
TGTGCCAGCAACAAAGAGGCGGTCGGCACTGAAGCTTTCTTT
>TRBD2|TRBV7-8|.|TRBJ2-5
CASSRNSAGGGETQYF
TGTGCCAGCAGTCGTAACTCAGCGGGAGGTGGGGAGACCCAGTACTTC
>TRBD2|TRBV4-1|.|TRBJ2-3
CASSQIGTKTDTQYF
TGCGCCAGCAGCCAAATAGGGACTAAAACAGATACGCAGTATTTT
>TRBD2|TRBV7-6|.|TRBJ2-2
CASSPGLAVNTGELFF
TGTGCCAGCAGCCCCGGACTAGCGGTGAACACCGGGGAGCTGTTTTTT
>TRBD1|TRBV9|.|TRBJ2-6
CASSWTGSGANVLTF
TGTGCCAGCAGTTGGACAGGTTCTGGGGCCAACGTCCTGACTTTC
>.|TRBV6-5|.|TRBJ2-5
CASSRPQETQYF
TGTGCCAGCAGCCGACCACAAGAGACCCAGTACTTC
>.|TRBV21-1|.|TRBJ2-7
CASSTLPRWGYEQYF
TGTGCCAGCAGCACCCTCCCCAGGTGGGGCTACGAGCAGTACTTC
>TRBD1|TRBV28|.|TRBJ2-5
CASRPGTAQETQYF
TGTGCCAGCAGACCTGGGACAGCCCAAGAGACCCAGTACTTC
>TRBD2|TRBV19|.|TRBJ2-1
CASSKLAGEGNEQFF
TGTGCCAGTAGCAAACTAGCGGGAGAAGGCAATGAGCAGTTCTTC
>TRBD2|TRBV2|.|TRBJ2-5
CASSGDPGLAGGGEQYF
TGTGCCAGCTCCGGTGACCCGGGACTAGCGGGAGGTGGGGAGCAGTACTTC
>TRBD2|TRBV7-8|.|TRBJ2-3
CASSLARLGGSVADTQYF
TGTGCCAGCAGCTTAGCGCGTCTGGGAGGGTCCGTGGCAGATACGCAGTATTTT
>.|TRBV2|.|TRBJ2-1
CASSPLWGGGREQFF
TGTGCCAGCAGTCCCTTATGGGGAGGAGGTCGCGAGCAGTTCTTC
>.|TRBV5-1|.|TRBJ2-7
CASSLGTAGGRDEQYF
TGCGCCAGCAGCTTGGGGACTGCCGGGGGGCGGGACGAGCAGTACTTC
>.|TRBV5-4|.|TRBJ2-3
CASSRGGGSTDTQYF
TGTGCCAGCAGCCGGGGTGGCGGGAGCACAGATACGCAGTATTTT
>TRBD1|TRBV15|.|TRBJ1-5
CATSRGGGGKMVDQPQHF
TGTGCCACCAGCAGAGGTGGAGGGGGCAAGATGGTGGATCAGCCCCAGCATTTT
>TRBD2|TRBV28|.|TRBJ2-3
CASRTSGANTDTQYF
TGTGCCAGCAGGACTAGCGGAGCTAACACAGATACGCAGTATTTT
>.|TRBV28|.|TRBJ2-2
CASAIATHPGELFF
TGTGCCAGCGCAATAGCGACCCACCCCGGGGAGCTGTTTTTT
>TRBD2|TRBV10-2|.|TRBJ2-7
CASSAAGGPSEQYF
TGCGCCAGCAGTGCAGCGGGAGGGCCCTCCGAGCAGTACTTC
>TRBD1|TRBV28|.|TRBJ2-2
CASSFQGVDTGELFF
TGTGCCAGCAGTTTCCAGGGGGTGGACACCGGGGAGCTGTTTTTT